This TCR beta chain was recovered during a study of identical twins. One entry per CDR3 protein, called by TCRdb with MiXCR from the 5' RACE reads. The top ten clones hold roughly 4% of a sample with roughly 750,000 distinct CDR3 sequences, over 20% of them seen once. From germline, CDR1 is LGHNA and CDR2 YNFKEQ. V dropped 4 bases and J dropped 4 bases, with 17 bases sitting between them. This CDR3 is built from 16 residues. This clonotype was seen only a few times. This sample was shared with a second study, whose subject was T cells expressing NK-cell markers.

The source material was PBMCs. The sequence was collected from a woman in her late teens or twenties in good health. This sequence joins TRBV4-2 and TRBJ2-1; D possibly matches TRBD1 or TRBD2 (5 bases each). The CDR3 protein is CASSPAQRRQYNEQFF. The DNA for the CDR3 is TGTGCCAGCAGCCCCGCCCAGCGGCGACAGTACAATGAGCAGTTCTTC.